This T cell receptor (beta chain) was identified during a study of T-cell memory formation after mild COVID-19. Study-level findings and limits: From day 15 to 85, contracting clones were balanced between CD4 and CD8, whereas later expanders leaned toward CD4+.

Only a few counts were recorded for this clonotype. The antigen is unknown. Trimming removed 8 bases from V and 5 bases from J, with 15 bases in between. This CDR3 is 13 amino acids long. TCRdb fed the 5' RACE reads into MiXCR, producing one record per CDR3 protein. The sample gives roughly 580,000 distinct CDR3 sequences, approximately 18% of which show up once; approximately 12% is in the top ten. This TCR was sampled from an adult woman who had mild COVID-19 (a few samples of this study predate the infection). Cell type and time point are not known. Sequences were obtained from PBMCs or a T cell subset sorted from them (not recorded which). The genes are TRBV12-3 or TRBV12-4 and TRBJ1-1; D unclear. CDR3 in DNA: TGTGCCAGCCAACCACAGCCGAGGACTGAAGCTTTCTTT. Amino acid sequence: CASQPQPRTEAFF.